The rows below give T cell receptor beta chains drawn from one sample of a study of T cell repertoires in cytomegalovirus infection. TCRdb reanalysed the reads using MiXCR and keeps one entry per CDR3 protein. The sample holds 230,000 or so distinct CDR3 sequences, approximately 15% seen once. Input material: CD8+ T cells from PBMCs. These receptors all stem from a human donor in good health (CMV status not recorded). Some clones in this sample may be carry-over from other donors' samples. Each CDR3 is given with its conserved first and last residue. Each record gives: J gene, D gene, clone size, V gene, CDR3 protein, CDR3 DNA. A D gene is named only where the DNA matches it firmly. Clone size appears in some rows only: once, few, many, or a class for an expanded clone.

>TRBJ2-5|.|.|TRBV14
CASSPEVQIQETQYF
TGTGCCAGCAGCCCCGAGGTACAGATCCAAGAGACCCAGTACTTC
>TRBJ2-7|TRBD1|.|TRBV13
CASSAKPGTGGRSTGEQYF
TGTGCCAGCAGCGCAAAACCCGGGACAGGGGGCCGATCGACGGGCGAGCAGTACTTC
>TRBJ1-1|TRBD1|.|TRBV12-3/TRBV12-4
CASSTTGMNTEAFF
TGTGCCAGCAGTACGACAGGGATGAACACTGAAGCTTTCTTT
>TRBJ1-5|.|.|TRBV7-6
CASSLPGPNQPQHF
TGTGCCAGCAGCTTACCGGGGCCGAATCAGCCCCAGCATTTT
>TRBJ2-1|.|.|TRBV7-2
CASSLAGSVYNEQFF
TGTGCCAGCAGCTTAGCGGGGTCTGTCTACAATGAGCAGTTCTTC
>TRBJ1-1|.|many|TRBV5-4
CASEDGGSTEAFF
TGTGCCAGCGAAGATGGGGGGAGCACTGAAGCTTTCTTT
>TRBJ2-7|.|many|TRBV7-2
CASSLASKIYLANLPSYEQYF
TGTGCCAGCAGCTTAGCGAGTAAAATATACCTCGCGAATCTGCCCTCGTACGAGCAGTACTTC
>TRBJ2-7|.|.|TRBV29-1
CSVVGTGYEQYF
TGCAGCGTTGTAGGGACTGGTTACGAGCAGTACTTC
>TRBJ2-3|TRBD2|few|TRBV5-6
CASSLRNIWTSSLLASTDTQYF
TGTGCCAGCAGCTTGCGTAACATTTGGACTAGCTCGCTCCTTGCTAGCACAGATACGCAGTATTTT
>TRBJ2-5|.|many|TRBV12-3/TRBV12-4
CASRGDVQETQYF
TGTGCCAGCAGGGGGGACGTACAAGAGACCCAGTACTTC
>TRBJ2-7|.|many|TRBV7-8
CASSLISGLSYEQYF
TGTGCCAGCAGCTTAATCTCAGGGCTATCCTACGAGCAGTACTTC
>TRBJ1-1|.|few|TRBV5-6
CASSLAVSGNTEAFF
TGTGCCAGCAGCTTGGCGGTCAGCGGGAACACTGAAGCTTTCTTT
>TRBJ1-5|TRBD1|.|TRBV11-2
CASSWGQNSNQPQHF
TGTGCCAGCAGCTGGGGACAGAACAGCAATCAGCCCCAGCATTTT
>TRBJ2-2|.|.|TRBV27
CASSFGTLGTGELFF
TGTGCCAGCAGTTTTGGGACTCTAGGGACCGGGGAGCTGTTTTTT
>TRBJ2-3|.|many|TRBV29-1
CSVEVVPGLTDTQYF
TGCAGCGTTGAAGTGGTCCCCGGATTAACAGATACGCAGTATTTT
>TRBJ1-6|.|many|TRBV4-1
CASSQTDYSPLHF
TGCGCCAGCAGCCAAACAGACTATTCACCCCTCCACTTT
>TRBJ1-1|TRBD1|many|TRBV28
CASDREGNTEAFF
TGTGCCAGCGACAGGGAGGGGAACACTGAAGCTTTCTTT
>TRBJ1-6|.|few|TRBV7-9
CASRSGTVYNSPLHF
TGTGCCAGCAGGTCCGGGACGGTCTATAATTCACCCCTCCACTTT
>TRBJ2-5|.|many|TRBV7-2
CASSLAYRDPRSETQYF
TGTGCCAGCAGCTTAGCCTACAGGGACCCCCGGAGTGAGACCCAGTACTTC
>TRBJ1-2|.|many|TRBV25-1
CASTLGEGLGYTF
TGTGCCAGCACCCTTGGGGAGGGTCTCGGCTACACCTTC
>TRBJ1-6|.|few|TRBV9
CASSAQGGNSPLHF
TGTGCCAGCAGCGCACAGGGAGGTAATTCACCCCTCCACTTT
>TRBJ1-5|.|few|TRBV19
CASSIEGFNQPQHF
TGTGCCAGTAGTATAGAGGGGTTCAATCAGCCCCAGCATTTT
>TRBJ1-1|TRBD1|few|TRBV12-5
CASGFATGQFNTEAFF
TGTGCTAGTGGTTTCGCGACGGGACAGTTCAACACTGAAGCTTTCTTT
>TRBJ2-1|.|few|TRBV20-1
CSARDGGRSIYNEQFF
TGCAGTGCTAGAGATGGGGGACGAAGTATCTACAATGAGCAGTTCTTC
>TRBJ1-1|.|.|TRBV19
CATEEDTEAFF
TGTGCCACCGAAGAGGACACTGAAGCTTTCTTT
>TRBJ1-5|.|.|TRBV7-9
CASSPPGAGVEPQHF
TGTGCCAGCAGCCCCCCCGGGGCAGGGGTAGAGCCCCAGCATTTT
>TRBJ2-7|.|many|TRBV28
CASSSPGGSGLTYEQYF
TGTGCCAGCAGTTCTCCTGGCGGGTCGGGACTCACCTACGAGCAGTACTTC
>TRBJ2-3|.|few|TRBV11-2
CASRTSPGSTDTQYF
TGTGCCAGCAGAACTAGTCCGGGATCCACAGATACGCAGTATTTT
>TRBJ2-3|.|.|TRBV29-1
CSVEDGRSTDTQYF
TGCAGCGTTGAAGATGGCAGAAGCACAGATACGCAGTATTTT
>TRBJ2-7|.|.|TRBV20-1
CSARDEQNYEQYF
TGCAGTGCTAGAGATGAACAGAATTACGAGCAGTACTTC
>TRBJ2-7|TRBD1|.|TRBV2
CASIPGTGAYEQYF
TGTGCCAGCATCCCCGGGACAGGGGCCTACGAGCAGTACTTC
>TRBJ2-7|.|.|TRBV28
CASRTSRRFYEQYF
TGTGCCAGCAGAACCAGTCGCAGATTCTACGAGCAGTACTTC
>TRBJ2-1|TRBD2|.|TRBV7-9
CASSAYLLAGEEDEQFF
TGTGCCAGCAGCGCCTATTTACTAGCGGGGGAGGAGGATGAGCAGTTCTTC
>TRBJ1-2|.|.|TRBV6-5
CASTTPGHPYGYTF
TGTGCCAGCACTACACCGGGACACCCCTATGGCTACACCTTC
>TRBJ2-5|TRBD2|.|TRBV2
CASESRTSGFQETQYF
TGTGCCAGCGAGAGCCGAACTAGCGGTTTCCAAGAGACCCAGTACTTC
>TRBJ2-2|.|many|TRBV6-2/TRBV6-3
CASSYPGELFF
TGTGCCAGCAGTTATCCCGGGGAGCTGTTTTTT
>TRBJ1-4|.|.|TRBV12-3/TRBV12-4
CASSEGLTNEKLFF
TGTGCCAGCAGTGAGGGGTTGACTAATGAAAAACTGTTTTTT
>TRBJ2-1|TRBD1|many|TRBV6-6
CASSYGLQGVRNEQFF
TGTGCCAGCAGTTACGGGTTACAGGGGGTAAGAAATGAGCAGTTCTTC
>TRBJ2-5|.|.|TRBV19
CASSIGSETQYF
TGTGCCAGTAGTATCGGCAGCGAGACCCAGTACTTC
>TRBJ2-2|.|many|TRBV7-2
CASSLELAPADGELFF
TGTGCCAGCAGCTTAGAGCTAGCCCCCGCGGACGGGGAGCTGTTTTTT
>TRBJ2-7|.|many|TRBV4-1
CASSQVRTGLLEQYF
TGCGCCAGCAGCCAGGTGCGCACAGGGCTCCTCGAGCAGTACTTC
>TRBJ1-2|TRBD1|.|TRBV5-6
CASSLAGQGLIPYGYTF
TGTGCCAGCAGCTTGGCGGGACAGGGCCTAATTCCCTATGGCTACACCTTC
>TRBJ2-2|TRBD1|.|TRBV24-1
CATSAWGDRASGELFF
TGTGCCACCAGTGCATGGGGGGACAGGGCCTCCGGGGAGCTGTTTTTT
>TRBJ1-1|.|.|TRBV7-9
CASSPAGLWAPEAFF
TGTGCCAGCAGCCCGGCGGGCCTATGGGCACCTGAAGCTTTCTTT
>TRBJ1-3|.|many|TRBV7-9
CASSLVAGPRNTIYF
TGTGCCAGCAGCTTAGTTGCGGGCCCGAGAAACACCATATATTTT
>TRBJ1-2|.|many|TRBV7-9
CASSLLSYSTNYGYTF
TGTGCCAGCAGCTTACTCAGCTACTCTACTAACTATGGCTACACCTTC
>TRBJ2-5|.|many|TRBV15
CATSRDYGGRETQYF
TGTGCCACCAGCAGAGATTACGGGGGCAGGGAGACCCAGTACTTC
>TRBJ2-1|TRBD1|many|TRBV6-2/TRBV6-3
CASSYRGTVHEQFF
TGTGCCAGCAGTTACAGAGGGACAGTCCATGAGCAGTTCTTC
>TRBJ2-1|.|.|TRBV10-3
CAIGPGLDNEQFF
TGTGCCATTGGTCCGGGCTTAGACAATGAGCAGTTCTTC
>TRBJ2-2|.|few|TRBV15
CATSRVSGTGELFF
TGTGCCACCAGCAGAGTCAGTGGGACAGGGGAGCTGTTTTTT
>TRBJ2-2|TRBD2|.|TRBV14
CASSQVREGTGELFF
TGTGCCAGCAGCCAAGTCAGGGAGGGCACCGGGGAGCTGTTTTTT